This T cell receptor (beta chain) appears in the sequencing data of a study of MAIT cells during Salmonella Paratyphi A infection (TCRdb year 2017). The study in broad terms: Adult volunteers aged 18 to 60 ingested a single dose of 1-5x10^3 CFU of S. Paratyphi A strain NVGH308. Starting at diagnosis, the diagnosed volunteers took ciprofloxacin 500 mg twice daily for 14 days. What the research found in general, with its limitations: The availability of volunteer samples limited the sample sizes, but these sizes were considered adequate to detect differences between groups. MAIT TRBV usage was found to be oligoclonal, with TRBV20 and TRBV6 favoured, and appeared to be unchanged by infection. Compared with healthy controls, diagnosed volunteers had more expansion or contraction among the top five MAIT clonotypes (roughly 0.56 versus 0.12), suggesting that infection reshaped the repertoire. Space occupied by over-represented MAIT clonotypes fell significantly from baseline to mid-infection (approximately 0.17 to 0.10), with no significant post-infection difference.

Receptor amplification or capture employed 5' RACE. TCRbeta was amplified in two PCR rounds using Phusion High-Fidelity polymerase, and the primers carried sample-specific barcodes. TCRbeta libraries were generated by template-switch cDNA synthesis with SMARTScribe reverse transcriptase and a TRBC-specific primer. The barcoded samples were pooled and then prepared using the NEBNext Ultra DNA Library Prep Kit for Illumina. The libraries were sequenced on an Illumina MiSeq using the MiSeq reagent kit v2, 300 cycles. Under the source paper's analysis protocol: Jemultiplexer was used to demultiplex reads by barcode, and MiTCR with default parameters handled the alignment. Non-functional sequences were removed with VDJtools, and each clonotype was defined by its amino acid sequence, with frequencies calculated from the assigned sequence reads. Clonal space homeostasis binned clonotypes by frequency as over-represented (0.05-1), large, medium and small. Using fastp trimming at Q25 and MiXCR clonotype assembly, TCRdb reanalyzed the public sequencing data and kept in-frame beta chains. Rows with a matching CDR3 protein are joined into one entry that keeps the most common DNA and genes. The V and J calls and clone size come from TCRdb's table, not from the authors' own analysis. The table for this sample lists about 640 distinct CDR3 sequences; around 14% of them were counted only once. The top ten clones comprise roughly 28% of the sample.

The time point label corresponds to: before S. Paratyphi A challenge (baseline). Using flow cytometry, MAIT cells, defined as Valpha7.2+ CD161+ T cells, were identified and sorted. In six volunteers who developed enteric fever after controlled oral challenge with live Salmonella Paratyphi A, circulating MAIT cell TCRbeta repertoires were profiled over time. MAIT cell samples were contributed by each diagnosed volunteer at pre-infection, mid-infection and post-infection timepoints. A diagnosis of enteric fever required Paratyphi A bacteremia and/or a persistent fever above 38 degrees C that lasted more than 12 hours. Challenged volunteers were diagnosed with infection sometime between day 4 and day 7 after challenge. For RNA extraction, roughly 5,000 to 10,000 MAIT cells from each sample were sorted straight into RNAqueous-Micro lysis buffer. Lymphoprep gradient centrifugation was used to isolate peripheral blood mononuclear cells from blood samples and leukocyte cones. Cells were sorted on either a BD FACSAria Fusion or a BD FACSAria III sorter.

Spanning cysteine to phenylalanine, the CDR3 consists of 17 amino acids. The retained sequence is limited to the CDR3, 51 bases, with the frame set at the first base. The germline V gene (reference sequence) gives CDR1 as DFQATT and CDR2 as SNEGSKA. At the junction V is shortened by 3 bases and J by 5 bases; bases outside the gene matches: 12. Regarding this clonotype: Its recognized antigen is unknown. No base qualities exist here, and no much larger clone lies one base off it.

The chain was built from TRBV20-1 and TRBJ2-5; the junction holds 13 bases that match TRBD2. The sequenced sample was MAIT cells from PBMCs, obtained at the first sampling point of the challenge study. The clonotype comes from a person between 18 and 70 years old who was deliberately infected with Salmonella Paratyphi A in a paratyphoid fever challenge study. The nucleotides read TGCAGTGCTAGGGCCCCACTAGCGGGGGGGATGAGGGAGACCCAGTACTTC. The encoded protein is CSARAPLAGGMRETQYF.